This T cell receptor (beta chain) was found in a study of T cell repertoires in cytomegalovirus infection (dated by TCRdb to 2018 to 2020). Background on the whole study: Because public TCR beta signatures pointed to carriage of CMV infection together with the matching HLA type, the HLA type of each donor mattered for the analysis.

The CDR1 and CDR2 encoded by the germline V gene are SGHVS and FNYEAQ. The CDR3 has 17 amino acids, counting the end cysteine and phenylalanine. The DNA shown is the 51-base CDR3, in frame from base 1. Sequencer: Illumina HiSeq 1500. Starting from the raw public reads, TCRdb applied fastp trimming at Q25, assembled clones with MiXCR and retained in-frame beta chains. CDR3 protein sequences are deduplicated, and each keeps its most common genes and DNA. The table for this sample lists hundreds of thousands of distinct CDR3 sequences; roughly 35% of them were counted only once. In total, the top ten clones hold 2.8% of the sample. What the authors observed across the whole study: The ex vivo response was dominated by HLA-C-restricted CMV-specific TCR beta clonotypes, which also provided the single most frequent clonotype in two of eight donors. In both this cohort and an independent cohort of under 450 donors, the cumulative frequency of public TCR beta family members distinguished carriers of CMV infection plus the relevant HLA type.

Comments on this clonotype: The specificity of this receptor is unknown. Given a much more abundant clone one base away, this may be a read error.

Sample: PBMCs. The sequence was obtained from a human donor in good health (CMV status not recorded). Some clones in this sample may be carry-over from other donors' samples. The rearrangement combines TRBV7-6 with TRBJ2-7, and TRBD2 aligns with 12 junction nucleotides. The DNA sequence is TGTGCCAGAAGCTTTCGACCTGGACTAGCGGGGTCCTACGAGCAGTACTTC. This is translated as CARSFRPGLAGSYEQYF. The entire variable domain, with the stretches around the CDR3 drawn from the reference TRBV7-6 and TRBJ2-7 proteins, is GAGVSQSPRYKVTKRGQDVALRCDPISGHVSLYWYRQALGQGPEFLTYFNYEAQQDKSGLPNDRFSAERPEGSISTLTIQRTEQRDSAMYRCARSFRPGLAGSYEQYFGPGTRLTVT.